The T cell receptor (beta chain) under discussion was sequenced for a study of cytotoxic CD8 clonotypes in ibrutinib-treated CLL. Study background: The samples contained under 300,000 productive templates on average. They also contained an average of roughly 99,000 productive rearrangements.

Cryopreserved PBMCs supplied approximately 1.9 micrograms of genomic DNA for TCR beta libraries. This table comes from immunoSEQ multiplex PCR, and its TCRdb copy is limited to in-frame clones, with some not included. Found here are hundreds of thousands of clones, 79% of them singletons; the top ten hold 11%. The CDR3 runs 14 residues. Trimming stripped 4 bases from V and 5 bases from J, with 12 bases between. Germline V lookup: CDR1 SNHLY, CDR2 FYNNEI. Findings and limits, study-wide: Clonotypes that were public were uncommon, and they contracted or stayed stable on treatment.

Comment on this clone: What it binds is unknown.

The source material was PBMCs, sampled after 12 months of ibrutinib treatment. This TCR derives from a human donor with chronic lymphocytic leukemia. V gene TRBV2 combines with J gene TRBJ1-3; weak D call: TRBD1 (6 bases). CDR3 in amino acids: CASSASGVRNTIYF. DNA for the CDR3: TGTGCCAGCAGTGCGTCAGGGGTTAGAAACACCATATATTTT.